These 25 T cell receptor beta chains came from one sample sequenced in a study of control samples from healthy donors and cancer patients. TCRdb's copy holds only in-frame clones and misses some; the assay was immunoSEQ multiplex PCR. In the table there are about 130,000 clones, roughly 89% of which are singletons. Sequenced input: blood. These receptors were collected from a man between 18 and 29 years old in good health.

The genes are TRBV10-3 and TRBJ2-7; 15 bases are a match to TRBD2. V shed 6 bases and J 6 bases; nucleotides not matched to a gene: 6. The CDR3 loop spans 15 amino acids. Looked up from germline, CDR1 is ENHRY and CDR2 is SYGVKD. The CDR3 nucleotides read TGTGCCATCAGCCCGGGACTAGCGGGGGGCGGCGAGCAGTACTTC. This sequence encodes CAISPGLAGGGEQYF.

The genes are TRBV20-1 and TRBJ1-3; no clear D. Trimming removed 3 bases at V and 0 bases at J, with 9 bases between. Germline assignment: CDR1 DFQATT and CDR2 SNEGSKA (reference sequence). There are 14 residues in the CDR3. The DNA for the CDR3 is TGCAGTGCTAGTCCAGGAAGCTCTGGAAACACCATATATTTT. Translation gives CSASPGSSGNTIYF.

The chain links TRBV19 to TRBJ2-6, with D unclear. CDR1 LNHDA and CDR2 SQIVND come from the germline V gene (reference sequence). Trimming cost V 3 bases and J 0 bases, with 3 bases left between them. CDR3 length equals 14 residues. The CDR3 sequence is CASSIRSGANVLTF. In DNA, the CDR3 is TGTGCCAGTAGTATTCGCTCTGGGGCCAACGTCCTGACTTTC.

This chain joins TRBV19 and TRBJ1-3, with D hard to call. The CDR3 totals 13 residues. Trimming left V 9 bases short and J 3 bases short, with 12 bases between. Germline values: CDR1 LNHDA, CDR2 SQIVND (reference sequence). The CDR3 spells CASGLRFGNTIYF. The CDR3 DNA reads TGTGCCAGCGGCCTAAGATTTGGAAACACCATATATTTT.

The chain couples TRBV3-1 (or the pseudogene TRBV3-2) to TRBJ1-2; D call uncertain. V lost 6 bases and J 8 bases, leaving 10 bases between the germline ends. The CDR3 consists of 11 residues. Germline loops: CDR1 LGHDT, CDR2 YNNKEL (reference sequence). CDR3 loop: CASSHARGYTF. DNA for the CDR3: TGTGCCAGCAGTCACGCGAGGGGCTACACCTTC.

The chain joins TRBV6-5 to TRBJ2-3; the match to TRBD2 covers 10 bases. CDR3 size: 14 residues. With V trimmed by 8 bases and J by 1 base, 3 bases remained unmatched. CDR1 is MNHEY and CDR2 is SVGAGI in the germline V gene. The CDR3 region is CASGTSGGTDTQYF. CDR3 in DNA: TGTGCCAGCGGAACTAGCGGGGGCACAGATACGCAGTATTTT.

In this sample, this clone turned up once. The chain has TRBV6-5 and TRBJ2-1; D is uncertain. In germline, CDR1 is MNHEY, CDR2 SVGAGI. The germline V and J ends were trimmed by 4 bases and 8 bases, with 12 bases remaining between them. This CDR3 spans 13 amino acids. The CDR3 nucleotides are TGTGCCAGCAGTTCTAGACCTTACGATGAGCAGTTCTTC. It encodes CASSSRPYDEQFF.

The CDR3 reads CSALTGLNQPQHF. Here the CDR3 DNA reads TGCAGCGCATTGACAGGACTGAATCAGCCCCAGCATTTT. The chain combines TRBV29-1 with TRBJ1-5; TRBD1 is a possible D gene (6 bases). Deletions cut 7 bases from V and 4 bases from J, with 14 bases between. This CDR3 has 13 residues. Per the germline V gene, CDR1 is SQVTM and CDR2 is ANQGSEA.

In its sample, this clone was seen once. The CDR3 region is CASKRGAGKDYGYTF. The CDR3 nucleotides are TGTGCCAGCAAGAGGGGCGCGGGAAAGGACTATGGCTACACCTTC. V is TRBV2 and J is TRBJ1-2, with D maybe TRBD1 (5 bases). In germline, CDR1 is SNHLY, CDR2 FYNNEI. V was shortened by 7 bases and J by 3 bases, with 18 bases between the two germline ends. This CDR3 is built from 15 residues.

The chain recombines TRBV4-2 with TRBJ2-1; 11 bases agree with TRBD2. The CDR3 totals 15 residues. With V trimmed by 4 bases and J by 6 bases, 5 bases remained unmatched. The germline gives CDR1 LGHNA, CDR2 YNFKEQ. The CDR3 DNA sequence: TGTGCCAGCAGCCCAGGCACTAGCGGGGGCAATGAGCAGTTCTTC. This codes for CASSPGTSGGNEQFF.

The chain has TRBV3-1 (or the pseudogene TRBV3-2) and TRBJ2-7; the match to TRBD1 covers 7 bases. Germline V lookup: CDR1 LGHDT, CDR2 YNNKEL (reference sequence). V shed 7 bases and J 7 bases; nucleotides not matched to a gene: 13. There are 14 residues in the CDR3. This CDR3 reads CASTSQQGSWEQYF. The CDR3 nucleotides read TGTGCCAGCACCTCTCAACAGGGGTCGTGGGAGCAGTACTTC.

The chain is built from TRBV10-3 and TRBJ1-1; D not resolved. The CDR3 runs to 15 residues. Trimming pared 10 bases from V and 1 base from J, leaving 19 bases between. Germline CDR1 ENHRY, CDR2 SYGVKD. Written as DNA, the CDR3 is TGTGCCACCGCTCTCACGTCTTCAGCGAACACTGAAGCTTTCTTT. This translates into CATALTSSANTEAFF.

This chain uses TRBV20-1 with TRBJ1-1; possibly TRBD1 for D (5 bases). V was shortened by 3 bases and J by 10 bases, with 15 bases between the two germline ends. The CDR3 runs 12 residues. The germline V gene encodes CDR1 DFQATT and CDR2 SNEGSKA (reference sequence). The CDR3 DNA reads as TGCAGTGCTAGTATCGGGACCCAGTCAGCTTTCTTT. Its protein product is CSASIGTQSAFF.

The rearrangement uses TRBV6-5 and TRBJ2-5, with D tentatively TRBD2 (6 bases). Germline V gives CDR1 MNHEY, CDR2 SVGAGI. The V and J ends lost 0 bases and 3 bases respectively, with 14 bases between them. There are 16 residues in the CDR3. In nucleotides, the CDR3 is TGTGCCAGCAGTTACTCCTTAGTGGGGGGTGAAGAGACCCAGTACTTC. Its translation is CASSYSLVGGEETQYF.

This CDR3 is CASSKGTGLDEQYF. The DNA for the CDR3 is TGTGCCAGCAGCAAAGGGACAGGACTAGACGAGCAGTACTTC. This chain connects TRBV11-2 to TRBJ2-7; the D gene is possibly TRBD1 (8 bases). CDR1 SGHAT and CDR2 FQNNGV come from the germline V gene. This CDR3 contains 14 residues. The V end lost 5 bases, the J end lost 5 bases, and 16 bases lay between the germline ends.

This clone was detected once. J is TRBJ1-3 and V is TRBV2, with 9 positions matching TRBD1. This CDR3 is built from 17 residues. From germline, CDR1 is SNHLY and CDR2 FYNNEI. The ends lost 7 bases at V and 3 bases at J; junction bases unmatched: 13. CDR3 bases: TGTGCCAGCAAAGCCTTACAGGGGGCGAGTGGTGGAAACACCATATATTTT. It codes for CASKALQGASGGNTIYF.

CDR3 in amino acids: CASSLGLANNEQFF. CDR3 sequence (DNA): TGTGCCAGCAGCTTGGGACTAGCGAACAATGAGCAGTTCTTC. This chain links TRBV5-4 with TRBJ2-1; 8 bases agree with TRBD2. CDR3 length: 14 amino acids. With 0 bases clipped from V and 5 bases from J, the junction kept 1 base outside the gene matches. Germline V gene sequence: CDR1 SGHNT, CDR2 YYREEE (reference sequence).

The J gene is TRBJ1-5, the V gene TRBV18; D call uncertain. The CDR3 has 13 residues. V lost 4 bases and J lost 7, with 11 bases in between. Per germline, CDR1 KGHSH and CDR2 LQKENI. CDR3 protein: CASSQLGQQPQHF. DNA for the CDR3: TGTGCCAGCTCACAACTCGGCCAGCAGCCCCAGCATTTT.

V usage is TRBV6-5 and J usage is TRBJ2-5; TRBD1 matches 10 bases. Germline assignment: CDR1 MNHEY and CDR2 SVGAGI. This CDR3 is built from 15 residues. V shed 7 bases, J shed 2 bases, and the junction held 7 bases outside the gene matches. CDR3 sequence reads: CASIETGGGQETQYF. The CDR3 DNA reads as TGTGCCAGCATAGAGACAGGGGGCGGGCAAGAGACCCAGTACTTC.

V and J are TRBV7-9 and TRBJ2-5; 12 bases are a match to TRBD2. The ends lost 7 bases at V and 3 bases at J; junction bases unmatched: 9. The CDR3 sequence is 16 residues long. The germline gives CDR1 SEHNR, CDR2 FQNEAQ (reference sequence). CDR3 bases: TGTGCCAGCACCTCGACTAGCGGGGGCTCGGAAGAGACCCAGTACTTC. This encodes CASTSTSGGSEETQYF.

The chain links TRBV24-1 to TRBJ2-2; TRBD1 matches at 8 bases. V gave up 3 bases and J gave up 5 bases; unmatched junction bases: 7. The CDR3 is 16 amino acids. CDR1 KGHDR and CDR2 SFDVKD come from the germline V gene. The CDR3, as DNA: TGTGCCACCAGTGATGGTAATCAGGGGGCGACCGGGGAGCTGTTTTTT. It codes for CATSDGNQGATGELFF.

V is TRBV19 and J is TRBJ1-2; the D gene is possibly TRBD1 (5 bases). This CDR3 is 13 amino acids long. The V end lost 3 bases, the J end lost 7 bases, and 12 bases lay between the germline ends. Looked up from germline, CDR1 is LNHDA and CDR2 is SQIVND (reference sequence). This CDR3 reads CASSIGRAGGYTF. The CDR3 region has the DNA TGTGCCAGTAGTATCGGCAGGGCGGGTGGCTACACCTTC.

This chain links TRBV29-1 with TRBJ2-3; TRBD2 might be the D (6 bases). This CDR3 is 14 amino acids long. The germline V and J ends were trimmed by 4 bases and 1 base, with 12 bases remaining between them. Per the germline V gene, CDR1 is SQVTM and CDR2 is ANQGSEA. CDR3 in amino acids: CSVAEGLRTDTQYF. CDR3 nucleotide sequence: TGCAGCGTTGCTGAGGGACTGCGCACAGATACGCAGTATTTT.

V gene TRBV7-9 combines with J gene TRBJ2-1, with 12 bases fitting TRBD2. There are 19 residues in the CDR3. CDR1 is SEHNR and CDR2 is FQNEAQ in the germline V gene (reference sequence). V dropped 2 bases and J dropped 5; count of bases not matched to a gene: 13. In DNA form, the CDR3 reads TGTGCCAGCAGCTTATTTCTAGCGGGGGGGCTCACCCGACACAATGAGCAGTTCTTC. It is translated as CASSLFLAGGLTRHNEQFF.

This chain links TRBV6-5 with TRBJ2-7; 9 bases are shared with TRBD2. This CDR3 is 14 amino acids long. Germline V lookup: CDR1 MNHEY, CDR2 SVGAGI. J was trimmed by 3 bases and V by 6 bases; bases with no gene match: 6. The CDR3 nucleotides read TGTGCCAGCAGACCGTTTAGCGGGGGCTACGAGCAGTACTTC. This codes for CASRPFSGGYEQYF.